The source of this T cell receptor beta chain is a study of blood T cell repertoires in COVID-19 (dated by TCRdb to 2018 to 2021). Regarding the study in general: The collaborator samples originated in the United States, Italy and Spain and spanned the acute and convalescent phases of COVID-19. The repertoires were released in a freely available public database intended as a resource for research on the immune response to SARS-CoV-2. Where HLA class I and class II types were available, the types were taken from metadata supplied by the sample provider, not from assay-based typing. Samples were obtained from the ongoing ImmuneRACE study (first 160 participants) and from over 1,000 subjects provided by 6 global collaborators. Subjects who had been exposed to COVID-19, were actively infected with it, or had recovered from it provided the deeply sampled blood TCRbeta repertoires that made up the dataset. The material from the prospective study consisted of cDNA or gDNA derived from T cells, B-cell-depleted T cells, or PBMCs. Nearly every sample came with metadata listing a de-identified subject ID, COVID-19 status, age in years and sex. What the work shows at the level of the full study, not this receptor alone: How much clinical and demographic metadata was included differed by source and by participant, and the metadata was provided uncurated.

TCRbeta CDR3 regions were amplified from genomic DNA using the immunoSEQ Assay, a bias-controlled multiplex PCR. The paper's data handling went like this. Nucleated cell counts per sample were estimated from amplification of reference gene primers within the assay. To quantify the absolute abundance of each unique TCRbeta CDR3 rearrangement, sequence reads were collapsed and filtered. For each sample, productive Simpson clonality was calculated as the square root of Simpson's diversity index across productive rearrangements. TCRdb carries this immuneACCESS record with in-frame sequences only. Its versions omit some clonotypes, under half of them owing to an unresolved V gene in the studies checked, with the rest unexplained. V and J calls and clone size come straight from that table; D and trimming were deduced from the DNA. Present in this sample are approximately 280,000 clones, approximately 88% of which were seen just once. The ten largest clones represent roughly 2.2% of the sample.

Whole blood was collected in K2EDTA tubes by collaborating institutions according to the institutions' own protocols. Collaborator samples were shipped for TCRbeta analysis as frozen whole blood, isolated PBMCs, or DNA extracted from either sample type. Including the terminal cysteine and phenylalanine, the CDR3 comprises 17 residues. Just CDR3 DNA is preserved here, 51 bases in frame from base 1. On this clone: Its antigen has not been determined. Within one base of it there is no much larger clone, and no base qualities were kept.

Material for sequencing was peripheral blood. The chain links TRBV12-2 with TRBJ1-3. TRBV12-2 represents a pseudogene. The sequence came from a man aged 45-65 years with acute or convalescent COVID-19. The DNA sequence follows: TGTGCAAGTCGCTTTAATTGGGACTGTTACTCTGGAAACACCATATATTTT. It specifies CASRFNWDCYSGNTIYF.